A selection of T cell receptor beta chains follows, all from one sample in a study of CXCR3-negative and CXCR3-positive naive CD8 T cells. TCRdb processed the 5' RACE reads again and assigns one entry to each CDR3 protein, with no DNA. This sample's table has approximately 83,000 distinct CDR3 sequences. Sequencing used naive CXCR3- CD8+ T cells from blood. The receptors here all came from a human donor in good health. Some clones in this sample may be carry-over from other donors' samples. CDR3s include the opening cysteine and the closing phenylalanine or tryptophan.

v_gene	j_gene	CDR3aa
TRBV6-2/TRBV6-3	TRBJ2-4	CASSYSSVPGDF
TRBV4-3	TRBJ2-1	CASSQGSGRLYNEQFF
TRBV6-2/TRBV6-3	TRBJ2-7	CASGLSRSYEQYF
TRBV7-9	TRBJ1-6	CASSPQQGADSPLHF
TRBV28	TRBJ1-1	CASRFTGGTEAFF
TRBV4-1	TRBJ2-1	CASSQDAGKENEQFF
TRBV29-1	TRBJ1-2	CSATRGGPDYGYTF
TRBV6-2/TRBV6-3	TRBJ2-7	CASSYLSRLAGAYEQYF
TRBV7-6	TRBJ2-7	CASSPLGAHEQYF
TRBV7-9	TRBJ2-1	CASSLATMTFADNEQFF
TRBV14	TRBJ2-7	CASSQSQGIVYEQYF
TRBV5-6	TRBJ1-5	CASSLGDQPQHF
TRBV5-5	TRBJ2-1	CASSSSAVDEQFF
TRBV9	TRBJ2-3	CASSVVDGGARPTDTQYF
TRBV7-8	TRBJ2-1	CASSLADEQFF
TRBV21-1	TRBJ2-5	CASSKASLLAEETQYF
TRBV12-3/TRBV12-4	TRBJ2-3	CASSLFSGSTDTQYF
TRBV29-1	TRBJ1-1	CGVPPGGMNTEAFF
TRBV15	TRBJ2-5	CATSRDRLLGGETQYF
TRBV7-9	TRBJ1-1	CASSPSGETEAFF
TRBV7-9	TRBJ2-2	CASSSRQGSINTGELFF